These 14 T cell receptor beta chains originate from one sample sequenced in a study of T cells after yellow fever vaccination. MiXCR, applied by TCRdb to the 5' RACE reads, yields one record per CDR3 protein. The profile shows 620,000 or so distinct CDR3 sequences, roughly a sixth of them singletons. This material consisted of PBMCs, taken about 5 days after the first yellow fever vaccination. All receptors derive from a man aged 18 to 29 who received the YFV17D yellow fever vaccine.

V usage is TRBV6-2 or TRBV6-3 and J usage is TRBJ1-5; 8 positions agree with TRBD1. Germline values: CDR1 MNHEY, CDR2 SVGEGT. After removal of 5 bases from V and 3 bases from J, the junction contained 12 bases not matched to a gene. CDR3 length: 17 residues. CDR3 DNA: TGTGCCAGCAGTGTCCGGAGAGGACAGGGCTACAATCAGCCCCAGCATTTT. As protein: CASSVRRGQGYNQPQHF.

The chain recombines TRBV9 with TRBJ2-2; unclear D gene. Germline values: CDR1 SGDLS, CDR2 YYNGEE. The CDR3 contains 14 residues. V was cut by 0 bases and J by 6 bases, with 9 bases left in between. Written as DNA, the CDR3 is TGTGCCAGCAGCGTAGCCGTGGGGTCCGGGGAGCTGTTTTTT. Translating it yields CASSVAVGSGELFF. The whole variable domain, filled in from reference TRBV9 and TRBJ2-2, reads DSGVTQTPKHLITATGQRVTLRCSPRSGDLSVYWYQQSLDQGLQFLIQYYNGEERAKGNILERFSAQQFPDLHSELNLSSLELGDSALYFCASSVAVGSGELFFGEGSRLTVL.

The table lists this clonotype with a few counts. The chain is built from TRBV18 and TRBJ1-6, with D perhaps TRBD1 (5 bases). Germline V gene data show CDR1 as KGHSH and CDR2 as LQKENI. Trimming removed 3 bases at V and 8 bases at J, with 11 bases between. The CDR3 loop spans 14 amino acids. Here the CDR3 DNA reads TGTGCCAGCTCACCGGGGGGTGACGATTCACCCCTCCACTTT. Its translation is CASSPGGDDSPLHF.

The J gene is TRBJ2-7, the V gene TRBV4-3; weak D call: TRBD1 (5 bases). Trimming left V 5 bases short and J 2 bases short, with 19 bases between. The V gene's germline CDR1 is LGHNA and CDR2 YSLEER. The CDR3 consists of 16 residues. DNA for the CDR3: TGCGCCAGCAGCACATCGATGCGGCAGGGTGCCTACGAGCAGTACTTC. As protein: CASSTSMRQGAYEQYF.

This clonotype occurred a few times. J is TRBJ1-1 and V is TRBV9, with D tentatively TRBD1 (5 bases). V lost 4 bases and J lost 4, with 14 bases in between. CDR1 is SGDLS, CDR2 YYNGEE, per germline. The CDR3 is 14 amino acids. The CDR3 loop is CASSQFGGVTEAFF. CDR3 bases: TGTGCCAGCAGCCAGTTCGGGGGAGTCACTGAAGCTTTCTTT.

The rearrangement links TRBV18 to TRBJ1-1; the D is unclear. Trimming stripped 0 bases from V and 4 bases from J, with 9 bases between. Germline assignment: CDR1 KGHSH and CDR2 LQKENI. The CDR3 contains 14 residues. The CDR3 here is CASSPPSQFTEAFF. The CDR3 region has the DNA TGTGCCAGCTCACCACCCTCCCAATTCACTGAAGCTTTCTTT.

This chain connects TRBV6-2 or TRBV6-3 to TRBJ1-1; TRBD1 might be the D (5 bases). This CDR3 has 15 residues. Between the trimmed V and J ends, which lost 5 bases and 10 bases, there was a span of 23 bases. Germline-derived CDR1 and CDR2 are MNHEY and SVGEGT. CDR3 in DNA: TGTGCCAGCAGTCCCCGGGACCGCTCATTAATTGGAGCTTTCTTT. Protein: CASSPRDRSLIGAFF.

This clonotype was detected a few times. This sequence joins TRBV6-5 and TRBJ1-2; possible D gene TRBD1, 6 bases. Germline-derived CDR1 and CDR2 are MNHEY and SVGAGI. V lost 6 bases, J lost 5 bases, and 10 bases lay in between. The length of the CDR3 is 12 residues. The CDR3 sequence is CASRLGQYGYTF. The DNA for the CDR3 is TGTGCCAGCAGGCTAGGACAGTATGGCTACACCTTC.

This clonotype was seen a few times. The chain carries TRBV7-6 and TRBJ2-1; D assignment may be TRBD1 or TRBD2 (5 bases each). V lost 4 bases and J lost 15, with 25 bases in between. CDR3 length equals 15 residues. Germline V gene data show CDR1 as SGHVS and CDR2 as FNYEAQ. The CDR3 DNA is TGTGCCAGCAGCTCCCTCACCGGGACCCCCGTTAATCCGTTCTTC. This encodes CASSSLTGTPVNPFF.

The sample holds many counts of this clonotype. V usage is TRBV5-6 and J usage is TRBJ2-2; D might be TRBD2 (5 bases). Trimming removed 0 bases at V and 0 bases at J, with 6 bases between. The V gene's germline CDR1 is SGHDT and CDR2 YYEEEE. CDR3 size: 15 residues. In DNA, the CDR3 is TGTGCCAGCAGCTTGGAACTAGCGAACACCGGGGAGCTGTTTTTT. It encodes CASSLELANTGELFF.

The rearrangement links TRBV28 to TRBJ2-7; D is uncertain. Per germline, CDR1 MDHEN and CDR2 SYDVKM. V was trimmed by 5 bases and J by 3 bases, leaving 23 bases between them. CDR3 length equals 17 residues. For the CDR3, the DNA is TGTGCCAGCAGTCACGGTCCAACCGCGGCCCTTAACTACGAGCAGTACTTC. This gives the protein CASSHGPTAALNYEQYF.

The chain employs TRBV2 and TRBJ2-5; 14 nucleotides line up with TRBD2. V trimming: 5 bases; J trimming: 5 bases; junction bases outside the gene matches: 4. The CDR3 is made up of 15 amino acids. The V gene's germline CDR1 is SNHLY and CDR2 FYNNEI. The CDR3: CASSQGLAGDETQYF. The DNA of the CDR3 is TGTGCCAGCAGTCAGGGACTAGCGGGGGACGAGACCCAGTACTTC.

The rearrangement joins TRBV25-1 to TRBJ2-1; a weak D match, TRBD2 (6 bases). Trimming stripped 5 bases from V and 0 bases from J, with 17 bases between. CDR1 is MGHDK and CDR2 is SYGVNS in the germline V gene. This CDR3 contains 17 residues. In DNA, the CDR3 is TGTGCCAGCAGTCCAAGTGGGGGGATAAGCTCCTACAATGAGCAGTTCTTC. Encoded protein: CASSPSGGISSYNEQFF.

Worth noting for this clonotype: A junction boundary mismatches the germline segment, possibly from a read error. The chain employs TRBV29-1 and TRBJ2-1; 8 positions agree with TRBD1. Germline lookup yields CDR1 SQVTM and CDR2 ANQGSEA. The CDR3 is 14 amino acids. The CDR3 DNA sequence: TGCAGCGTGGAAGGACAGGGCCAATACAATGAGCAGTTCTTC. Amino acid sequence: CSVEGQGQYNEQFF.